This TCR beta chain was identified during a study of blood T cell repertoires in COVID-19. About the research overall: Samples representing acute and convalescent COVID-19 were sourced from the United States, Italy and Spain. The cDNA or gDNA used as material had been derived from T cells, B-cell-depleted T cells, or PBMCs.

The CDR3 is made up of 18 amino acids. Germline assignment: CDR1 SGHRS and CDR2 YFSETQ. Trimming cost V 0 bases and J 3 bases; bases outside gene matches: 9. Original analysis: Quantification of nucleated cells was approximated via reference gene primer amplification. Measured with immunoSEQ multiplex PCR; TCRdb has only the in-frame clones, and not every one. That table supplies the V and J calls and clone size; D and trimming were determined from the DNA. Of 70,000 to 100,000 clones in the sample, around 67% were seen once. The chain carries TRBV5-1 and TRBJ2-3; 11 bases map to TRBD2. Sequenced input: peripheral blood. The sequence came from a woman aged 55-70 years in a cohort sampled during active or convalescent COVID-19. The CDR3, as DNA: TGCGCCAGCAGCTTGGAAAGTAGCGGGGGGGCCTGGACAGATACGCAGTATTTT. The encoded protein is CASSLESSGGAWTDTQYF.